This T cell receptor (beta chain) was profiled in a study of blood T cell repertoires in COVID-19. Study context: The United States, Italy and Spain supplied acute and convalescent COVID-19 samples. Sources were T cells, B-cell-depleted T cells, or PBMCs; the material itself was cDNA or gDNA.

Germline CDR1 reads KGHDR; CDR2 reads SFDVKD. The CDR3 spans 12 residues. V was pared by 5 bases and J by 7 bases, with 10 bases between. Per the study methods: Using reference gene primer amplification, nucleated cell counts were estimated. Profiled with immunoSEQ multiplex PCR; TCRdb holds only in-frame clones, not every one. Clonal size and the V and J genes are those of that table, whereas D and trimming came from the DNA. The sample includes around 65,000 clones, 79% seen only once; the top ten take over 45%. The chain employs TRBV24-1 and TRBJ1-2; D is perhaps TRBD1 (5 bases). This clonotype originated in a human donor in a cohort sampled during active COVID-19. The sample taken for sequencing was peripheral blood. The CDR3 protein is CATSVEGFGYTF. DNA for the CDR3: TGTGCCACCAGTGTGGAGGGGTTTGGCTACACCTTC.